The 22 T cell receptor beta chains below all came from one sample that was sequenced in a study of blood T cell repertoires in COVID-19. Using immunoSEQ multiplex PCR, the repertoire was profiled, and TCRdb retains in-frame clones only, with some absent. The sample lists a few hundred thousand clones, 85% to 90% occurring once. The sequenced material came from PBMCs or T cells enriched from blood (not recorded which). Every receptor here comes from a woman between 25 and 40 years old who had recovered from COVID-19.

This clone was seen just once. The chain joins TRBV7-9 to TRBJ1-3; D ambiguous. The V gene's germline CDR1 is SEHNR and CDR2 FQNEAQ (reference sequence). V shed 5 bases and J shed 0 bases, with 5 bases lying between them. The CDR3 covers 13 residues. The CDR3 region is CASSPDSGNTIYF. DNA for the CDR3: TGTGCCAGCAGCCCAGACTCTGGAAACACCATATATTTT. The full variable domain, completed using reference TRBV7-9 and TRBJ1-3, is DTGVSQNPRHKITKRGQNVTFRCDPISEHNRLYWYRQTLGQGPEFLTYFQNEAQLEKSRLLSDRFSAERPKGSFSTLEIQRTEQGDSAMYLCASSPDSGNTIYFGEGSWLTVV.

V gene TRBV6-5 combines with J gene TRBJ2-5, with a possible D match to TRBD2 (6 bases). Germline CDR1 MNHEY, CDR2 SVGAGI. The CDR3 has 15 residues. Trimming removed 0 bases at V and 1 base at J, with 9 bases between. The CDR3 nucleotides are TGTGCCAGCAGTTACTCTGGGGGGATCCAAGAGACCCAGTACTTC. It is translated as CASSYSGGIQETQYF.

The J gene is TRBJ1-2, the V gene TRBV6-2 or TRBV6-3; no clear D. Germline-derived CDR1 and CDR2 are MNHEY and SVGEGT. Trimming left V 2 bases short and J 2 bases short, with 9 bases between. The CDR3 length is 14 residues. DNA of the CDR3: TGTGCCAGCAGTTACGGGCTGATGAACTATGGCTACACCTTC. It is translated as CASSYGLMNYGYTF.

The chain uses TRBV6-5 and TRBJ1-1; 8 positions match TRBD1. CDR1 and CDR2 (germline): MNHEY, SVGAGI. V lost 9 bases and J lost 10; bases outside the gene matches: 7. This CDR3 spans 11 amino acids. The CDR3 nucleotides read TGTGCCAGTCAAACAGGGGGGGCAGCTTTCTTT. Its translation: CASQTGGAAFF.

The CDR3 region has the DNA TGTGCCAGCAGGGGACAGGGGGCCGTGGAGACCCAGTACTTC. Encoded protein: CASRGQGAVETQYF. This chain links TRBV28 with TRBJ2-5, with TRBD1 identical over 12 bases. With V trimmed by 6 bases and J by 5 bases, 4 bases remained unmatched. Germline lookup yields CDR1 MDHEN and CDR2 SYDVKM. There are 14 residues in the CDR3.

The chain has TRBV30 and TRBJ2-2, with 8 bases lining up with TRBD2. CDR1 and CDR2 (germline): GTSNPN, SVGIG (reference sequence). V shed 3 bases and J 3 bases; nucleotides not matched to a gene: 9. The CDR3 runs to 16 residues. CDR3 DNA sequence: TGTGCCTGGAGGGAAGTAGCGGGATGGGACACCGGGGAGCTGTTTTTT. Its protein is CAWREVAGWDTGELFF.

This clone turned up a few times. The V call is TRBV7-9, the J call TRBJ2-6; perhaps TRBD1 as D (5 bases). CDR1 is SEHNR and CDR2 is FQNEAQ in the germline V gene (reference sequence). The CDR3 consists of 13 residues. Trimming cost V 0 bases and J 8 bases, with 5 bases left between them. The CDR3 protein is CASSLAGPNVLTF. The CDR3 bases are TGTGCCAGCAGCTTAGCGGGGCCCAACGTCCTGACTTTC.

CDR3 sequence (DNA): TGTGCCAGCAGCTTAGACCAGGGCACTGAAGCTTTCTTT. Amino acids: CASSLDQGTEAFF. The chain employs TRBV11-2 and TRBJ1-1; tentative D call: TRBD1 (5 bases). V dropped 0 bases and J dropped 4 bases, with 6 bases sitting between them. CDR3 size: 13 residues. Germline assignment: CDR1 SGHAT and CDR2 FQNNGV.

V usage is TRBV2 and J usage is TRBJ2-3; 11 bases map to TRBD1. The CDR3 contains 16 residues. The germline V gene encodes CDR1 SNHLY and CDR2 FYNNEI. With V trimmed by 4 bases and J by 6 bases, 9 bases remained unmatched. CDR3 residues: CASSGGQGVGSDTQYF. DNA of the CDR3: TGTGCCAGCAGTGGGGGACAGGGGGTAGGGTCGGATACGCAGTATTTT.

A few counts support this clone. The V call is TRBV4-1, the J call TRBJ1-2, with 7 bases aligning to TRBD1. Unmatched junction bases numbered 10, after V lost 0 bases and J lost 3 bases. The CDR3 length is 17 residues. The germline V gene encodes CDR1 MGHRA and CDR2 YSYEKL. The CDR3 region has the DNA TGCGCCAGCAGCCAAGAGCGGACGACAGGGCTGTACTATGGCTACACCTTC. Residues: CASSQERTTGLYYGYTF.

The chain links TRBV7-6 to TRBJ1-1; D unclear. The CDR3 sequence is 13 residues long. From germline, CDR1 is SGHVS and CDR2 FNYEAQ. V dropped 6 bases and J dropped 3 bases, with 11 bases sitting between them. The CDR3 region is CASSHGGDTEAFF. In nucleotides, the CDR3 is TGTGCCAGCAGTCACGGCGGGGACACTGAAGCTTTCTTT.

The chain recombines TRBV10-3 with TRBJ2-5; TRBD1 might be the D (7 bases). Germline values: CDR1 ENHRY, CDR2 SYGVKD. The CDR3 contains 15 residues. V lost 0 bases to trimming and J lost 5 bases, with 13 bases between them. CDR3 nucleotides: TGTGCCATCAGTGAGTCCAGGGGGGCCTGGGAGACCCAGTACTTC. Protein: CAISESRGAWETQYF.

This clone has just one count. The chain carries TRBV21-1 and TRBJ2-5; the table's D call, TRBD2, was not checked against the DNA. TRBV21-1 is a pseudogene segment. The CDR3 extends over 17 amino acids. CDR3 protein: CASFSRSGITPPETQYF. The CDR3, as DNA: TGTGCCAGCTTCAGTCGCAGCGGTATAACACCCCCCGAGACCCAGTACTTC.

The count of this clone is one. The V gene is TRBV9, the J gene TRBJ2-1; TRBD1 might be the D (6 bases). The V gene's germline CDR1 is SGDLS and CDR2 YYNGEE. The CDR3 runs 15 residues. Deletions cut 3 bases from V and 8 bases from J, with 18 bases between. In nucleotides, the CDR3 is TGTGCCAGCAGCGCCGACAGGCCGCTCGGGGATGAGCAGTTCTTC. Translated: CASSADRPLGDEQFF.

Here the CDR3 DNA reads TGCGCCAGCTATACCGGGACAGTCGGGAATGAGCAGTTCTTC. Protein: CASYTGTVGNEQFF. The chain has TRBV5-1 and TRBJ2-1; 7 nucleotides line up with TRBD1. Germline CDR1 reads SGHRS; CDR2 reads YFSETQ. The CDR3 is 14 amino acids. V lost 7 bases to trimming and J lost 7 bases; unmatched junction nucleotides: 11.

V gene TRBV3-1 (or the pseudogene TRBV3-2) combines with J gene TRBJ2-7; 9 nucleotides align to TRBD1. Germline loops: CDR1 LGHDT, CDR2 YNNKEL (reference sequence). V dropped 3 bases and J dropped 5; count of bases not matched to a gene: 14. This CDR3 is 17 amino acids long. The CDR3 is CASSQDRGPTAKHEQYF. DNA for the CDR3: TGTGCCAGCAGCCAGGACAGGGGCCCTACTGCTAAGCACGAGCAGTACTTC.

This chain joins TRBV7-3 and TRBJ2-1, with 9 bases aligning to TRBD2. The V and J ends lost 1 base and 8 bases, in that order; junction bases with no gene match: 6. The germline V gene has CDR1 SGHTA and CDR2 FQGTGA. The CDR3 is made up of 15 amino acids. The CDR3 here is CASSLSGRAVDEQFF. The CDR3 coding sequence is TGTGCCAGCAGCTTAAGCGGGAGGGCCGTCGATGAGCAGTTCTTC. Drawing the rest from reference TRBV7-3 and TRBJ2-1, the complete variable domain is GAGVSQTPSNKVTEKGKYVELRCDPISGHTALYWYRQSLGQGPEFLIYFQGTGAADDSGLPNDRFFAVRPEGSVSTLKIQRTERGDSAVYLCASSLSGRAVDEQFFGPGTRLTVL.

This chain uses TRBV14 with TRBJ2-1, with 8 bases identical to TRBD1. J lost 3 bases, V lost 4 bases, and 8 bases had no gene match. The V gene's germline CDR1 is SGHDN and CDR2 FVKESK. This CDR3 is built from 16 residues. The CDR3 DNA reads as TGTGCCAGCAGCCCCCGGACAGGGATTCTCTACAATGAGCAGTTCTTC. Translating it yields CASSPRTGILYNEQFF.

This chain uses TRBV27 with TRBJ2-3, with a possible D match to TRBD2 (6 bases). V was pared by 5 bases and J by 2 bases, with 20 bases between. The germline CDR1 and CDR2 sequences are MNHEY and SMNVEV (reference sequence). CDR3 length: 17 residues. CDR3 protein: CASSPLRGIRNTDTQYF. The CDR3 bases are TGTGCCAGCAGTCCTCTTCGGGGGATCCGTAACACAGATACGCAGTATTTT.

The chain couples TRBV19 to TRBJ1-2; 9 nucleotides align to TRBD1. Germline V gene sequence: CDR1 LNHDA, CDR2 SQIVND (reference sequence). The CDR3 contains 16 residues. With 5 bases clipped from V and 2 bases from J, the junction kept 9 bases outside the gene matches. DNA of the CDR3: TGTGCCAGTAGTTCCGGGACAGGGATGGAAAACTATGGCTACACCTTC. It translates to CASSSGTGMENYGYTF.

The chain recombines TRBV27 with TRBJ2-7; 7 nucleotides align to TRBD2. V lost 2 bases to trimming and J lost 5 bases; unmatched junction nucleotides: 3. The CDR3 totals 13 residues. CDR1 is MNHEY and CDR2 is SMNVEV in the germline V gene (reference sequence). The CDR3 coding sequence is TGTGCCAGCAGTTTAAGGACTAGTCACGAGCAGTACTTC. This codes for CASSLRTSHEQYF.

A single count supports this clone. This chain links TRBV29-1 with TRBJ1-4, with D perhaps TRBD1 (5 bases). Germline CDR1 and CDR2: SQVTM and ANQGSEA. Trimming removed 5 bases from V and 8 bases from J, with 9 bases in between. The CDR3 covers 11 residues. CDR3 protein: CSVLRGEKLFF. The CDR3 nucleotides are TGCAGCGTTTTAAGGGGAGAAAAACTGTTTTTT.